Detailed here is one TCR beta chain. These data belong to a study of control samples from healthy donors and cancer patients. Generated by immunoSEQ multiplex PCR, the TCRdb table keeps only in-frame clones and is missing some. In the table there are roughly 120,000 clones, over 90% of which are singletons. The CDR3 consists of 17 residues. Per germline, CDR1 LNHDA and CDR2 SQIVND (reference sequence). V dropped 5 bases and J dropped 7; count of bases not matched to a gene: 14. Sequenced sample: blood. This TCR came from a man under 40 in good health. The V call is TRBV19, the J call TRBJ1-2, with 12 positions matching TRBD1. CDR3 protein: CASSSIMGTGGELGYTF. CDR3 DNA sequence: TGTGCCAGTAGTTCTATTATGGGGACAGGGGGCGAACTTGGCTACACCTTC.